This T cell receptor (beta chain) was recorded in a study of T cell repertoires in cytomegalovirus infection. This CDR3 has 14 residues. V was clipped by 4 bases and J by 5 bases, with 15 bases between them. In the case of this clonotype: Its antigen remains unidentified.

One entry per CDR3 protein, called by TCRdb with MiXCR from the reads. The table shows roughly 920,000 distinct CDR3 sequences, with about a third occurring only once. V and J are TRBV12-3 or TRBV12-4 and TRBJ2-7; a weak D match, TRBD1 (6 bases). Sequenced here: cultured CD8+ T cells from PBMCs, sampled from culture after CMV antigen stimulation. This clonotype was obtained from a human donor in good health (CMV status not recorded). Some clones in this sample may be carry-over from other donors' samples. Written as DNA, the CDR3 is TGTGCCAGCAGTTCACAGGGTAGAGCGGACGAGCAGTACTTC. This translates into CASSSQGRADEQYF.